The clone carrying this T cell receptor beta chain was recorded only once. At the DNA level, this CDR3 is encoded by other sequences in the same sample as well. The CDR3 runs 16 residues. In germline, CDR1 is PRHDT, CDR2 FYEKMQ (reference sequence). V dropped 2 bases and J dropped 1; count of bases not matched to a gene: 1. This record belongs to a study of blood T cell repertoires in COVID-19. Study in general: From T cells, B-cell-depleted T cells, or PBMCs came the material, which was cDNA or gDNA.

Clones were sequenced by immunoSEQ multiplex PCR, and TCRdb holds only the in-frame ones, with some missing. The profile shows about 41,000 clones, approximately 82% of them singletons. This rearrangement joins TRBV13 to TRBJ2-3; 12 nucleotides agree with TRBD2. Material for sequencing was peripheral blood. The sequence was collected from a woman over 75 with acute or convalescent COVID-19. CDR3 sequence reads: CASSLRLAGGTDTQYF. The CDR3 DNA sequence: TGTGCCAGCAGCTTACGACTAGCGGGGGGCACAGATACGCAGTATTTT.